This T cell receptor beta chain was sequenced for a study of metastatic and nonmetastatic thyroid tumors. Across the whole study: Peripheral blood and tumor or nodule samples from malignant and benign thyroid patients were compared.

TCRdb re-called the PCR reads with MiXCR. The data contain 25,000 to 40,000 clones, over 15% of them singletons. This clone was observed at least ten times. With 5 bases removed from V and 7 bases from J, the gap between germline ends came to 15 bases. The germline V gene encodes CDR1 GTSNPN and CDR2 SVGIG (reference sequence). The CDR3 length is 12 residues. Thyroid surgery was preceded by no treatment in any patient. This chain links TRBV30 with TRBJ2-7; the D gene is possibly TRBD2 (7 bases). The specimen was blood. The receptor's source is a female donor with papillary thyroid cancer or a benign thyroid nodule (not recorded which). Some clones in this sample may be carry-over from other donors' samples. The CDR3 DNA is TGTGCCTGGTACAGGGCGCGGGGGGAGCAGTACTTC. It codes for CAWYRARGEQYF.